The T cell receptor beta chain described here comes from a study of early T cells in non-severe SARS-CoV-2 infection. Study at large: Alpha and beta chains were unpaired, from unsorted whole-blood bulk RNA. Study findings and constraints: The matching step, a VDJdb search, favored anti-spike CD8 responses and missed private and CD4 specificities.

On this clonotype itself: Its specificity is not known.

With 7 bases removed from V and 4 bases from J, the gap between germline ends came to 6 bases. The CDR3 runs 11 residues. Per germline, CDR1 MNHNY and CDR2 SVGAGI (reference sequence). As part of library construction, unique molecular identifiers were attached to individual cDNA molecules. TCRdb recomputed calls from the 5' RACE reads with MiXCR, one row per CDR3 protein. Counted here are fewer than 60,000 distinct CDR3 sequences, less than 10% occurring once; the ten biggest clones make up over 4.5%. The TCR sequence derives from an adult who was a healthcare worker with PCR-confirmed SARS-CoV-2 infection or an uninfected control (not recorded which). The material was whole blood, obtained at baseline. J is TRBJ2-3 and V is TRBV6-6; TRBD1 might be the D (6 bases). The CDR3 here is CASKGADTQYF. The DNA of the CDR3 is TGTGCCAGCAAGGGGGCAGATACGCAGTATTTT.